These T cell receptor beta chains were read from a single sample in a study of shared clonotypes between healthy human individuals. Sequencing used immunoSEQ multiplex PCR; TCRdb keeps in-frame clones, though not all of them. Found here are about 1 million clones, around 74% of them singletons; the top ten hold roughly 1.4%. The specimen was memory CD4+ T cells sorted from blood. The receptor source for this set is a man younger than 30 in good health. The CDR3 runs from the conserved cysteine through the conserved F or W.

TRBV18,CASSPQGATNEKLFF
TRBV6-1,CASSARGTDTQYF
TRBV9,CASSLQVGARNEQFF
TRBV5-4,CASSFFGQGQEKLFF
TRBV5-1,CASSTGGRPYEQYF
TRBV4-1,CASSQLTGTGEQYF
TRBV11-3,CASSLDLRDTQYF
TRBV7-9,CASSPYRDRNYGYTF
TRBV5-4,CASSSLGGGQETQYF
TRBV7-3,CASSLLAGGETQYF
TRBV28,CASSSSEWPRYLQYF
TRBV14,CASSQVGGTQYF
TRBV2,CASSGGKGGEKLFF
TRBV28,CASSKNGAAGETQYF
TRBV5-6,CASSFTGEQYF
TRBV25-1,CASSEPGTTEAFF
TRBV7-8,CASSLVLGNQPQHF
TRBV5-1,CASSLAPPSYEQYF
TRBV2,CASSEGQYNSPLHF
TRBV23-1,CASSRRRNSNQPQHF
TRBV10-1,CATLAPLPWGTEAFF
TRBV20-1,CSVPGANVLTF
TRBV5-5,CASSRTGDSNQPQHF
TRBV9,CASSGPSLGPISEQFF
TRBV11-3,CASSLGPGAYNEQFF
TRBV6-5,CASRISRGQETQYF
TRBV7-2,CASSLDRAFNTEAFF
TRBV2,CASSLQGVGGYTF
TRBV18,CASSPPSKPGTGANVLTF
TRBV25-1,CASRRGKGNGYNEQFF
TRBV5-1,CASSVDRTPGANVLTF
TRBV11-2,CASSPSGQAEQFF
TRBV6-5,CASRRGTHEQYF
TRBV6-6,CASSYMSAVEQYF
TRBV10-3,CAISEAGTPYEQYF
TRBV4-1,CASSQDSGGVAKNIQYF
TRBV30,CAWSRDSTYEQYF
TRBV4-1,CASSPRTGDAPLHF
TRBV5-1,CASSTGTQETQYF